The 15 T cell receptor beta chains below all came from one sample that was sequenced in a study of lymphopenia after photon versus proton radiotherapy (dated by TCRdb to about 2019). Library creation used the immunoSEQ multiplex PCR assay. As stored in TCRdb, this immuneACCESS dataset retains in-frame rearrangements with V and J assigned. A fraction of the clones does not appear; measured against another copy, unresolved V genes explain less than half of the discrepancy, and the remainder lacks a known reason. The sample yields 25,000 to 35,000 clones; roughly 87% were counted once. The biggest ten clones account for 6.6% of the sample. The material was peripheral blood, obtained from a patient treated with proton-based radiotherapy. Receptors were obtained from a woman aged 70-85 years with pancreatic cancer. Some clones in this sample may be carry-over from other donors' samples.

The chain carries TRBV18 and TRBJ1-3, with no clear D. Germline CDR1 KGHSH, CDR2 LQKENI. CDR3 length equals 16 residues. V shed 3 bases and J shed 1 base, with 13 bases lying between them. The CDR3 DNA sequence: TGTGCCAGCTCACCCCTCCGAGACACTTCTGGAAACACCATATATTTT. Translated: CASSPLRDTSGNTIYF.

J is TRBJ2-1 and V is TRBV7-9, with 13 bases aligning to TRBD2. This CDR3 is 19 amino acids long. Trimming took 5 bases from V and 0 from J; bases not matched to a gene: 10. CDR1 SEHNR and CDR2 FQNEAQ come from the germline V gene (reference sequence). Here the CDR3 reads CASSNRGLAGYRSYNEQFF. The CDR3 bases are TGTGCCAGCAGCAACCGGGGACTAGCGGGATACCGCTCCTACAATGAGCAGTTCTTC.

The DNA of the CDR3 is TGTGCCAGCAGCTTAGTGGGACCCGGCAATGAGCAGTTCTTC. This translates into CASSLVGPGNEQFF. The V gene is TRBV7-8, the J gene TRBJ2-1; D tentatively reads TRBD1 or TRBD2 (5 bases each). Germline V lookup: CDR1 SGHVS, CDR2 FQNEAQ. This CDR3 region has 14 residues. Trimming pared 1 base from V and 6 bases from J, leaving 10 bases between.

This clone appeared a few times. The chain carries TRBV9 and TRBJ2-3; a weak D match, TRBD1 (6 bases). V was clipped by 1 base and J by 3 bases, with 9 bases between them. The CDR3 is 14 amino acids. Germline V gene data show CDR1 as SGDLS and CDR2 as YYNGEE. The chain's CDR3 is CASSVLTGTDTQYF. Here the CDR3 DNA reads TGTGCCAGCAGCGTACTCACAGGGACAGATACGCAGTATTTT.

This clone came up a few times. CDR3 residues: CASSLSLAGNYEQYF. CDR3 coding DNA: TGTGCCAGCAGTTTATCTCTAGCGGGAAATTACGAGCAGTACTTC. The rearrangement links TRBV28 to TRBJ2-7, with TRBD2 identical over 9 bases. The germline gives CDR1 MDHEN, CDR2 SYDVKM. With 1 base clipped from V and 4 bases from J, the junction kept 5 bases outside the gene matches. The CDR3 has 15 amino acids.

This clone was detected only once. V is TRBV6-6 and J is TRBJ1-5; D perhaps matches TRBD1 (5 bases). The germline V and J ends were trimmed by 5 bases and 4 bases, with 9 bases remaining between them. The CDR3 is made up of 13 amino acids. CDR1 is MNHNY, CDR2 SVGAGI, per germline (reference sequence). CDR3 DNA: TGTGCCAGCAGTCCTGACAGAAATCAGCCCCAGCATTTT. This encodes CASSPDRNQPQHF.

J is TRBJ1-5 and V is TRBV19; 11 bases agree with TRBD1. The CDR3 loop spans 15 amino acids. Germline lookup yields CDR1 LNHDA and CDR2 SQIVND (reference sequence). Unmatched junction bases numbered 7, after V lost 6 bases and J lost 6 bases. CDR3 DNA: TGTGCCAGTAGCTTGGGACAGGGGGGAGGTCAGCCCCAGCATTTT. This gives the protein CASSLGQGGGQPQHF.

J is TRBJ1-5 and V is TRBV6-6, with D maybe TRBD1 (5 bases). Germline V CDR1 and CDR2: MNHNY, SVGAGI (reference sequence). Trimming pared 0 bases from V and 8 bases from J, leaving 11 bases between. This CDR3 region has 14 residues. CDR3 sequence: CASSYSGREEPQHF. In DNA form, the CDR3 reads TGTGCCAGCAGTTACTCGGGCAGGGAGGAGCCCCAGCATTTT.

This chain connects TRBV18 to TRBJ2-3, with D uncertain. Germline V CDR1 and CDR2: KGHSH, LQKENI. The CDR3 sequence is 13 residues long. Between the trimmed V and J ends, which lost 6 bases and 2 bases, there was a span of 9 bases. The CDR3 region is CASSTPLTDTQYF. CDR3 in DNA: TGTGCCAGCTCGACTCCCCTCACAGATACGCAGTATTTT.

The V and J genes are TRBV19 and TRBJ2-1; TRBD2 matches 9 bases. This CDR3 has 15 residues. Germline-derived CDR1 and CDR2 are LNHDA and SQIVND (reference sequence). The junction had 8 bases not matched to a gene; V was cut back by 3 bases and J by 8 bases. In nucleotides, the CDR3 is TGTGCCAGTAGTATCGGCGGGAGGGCCGCGGATGAGCAGTTCTTC. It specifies CASSIGGRAADEQFF.

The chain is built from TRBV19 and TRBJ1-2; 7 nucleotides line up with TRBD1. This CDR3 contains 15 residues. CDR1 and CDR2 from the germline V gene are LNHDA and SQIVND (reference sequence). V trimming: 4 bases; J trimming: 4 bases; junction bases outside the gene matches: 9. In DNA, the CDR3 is TGTGCCAGTAGTACCCGGACAGGAGGCCCCTATGGCTACACCTTC. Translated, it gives CASSTRTGGPYGYTF.

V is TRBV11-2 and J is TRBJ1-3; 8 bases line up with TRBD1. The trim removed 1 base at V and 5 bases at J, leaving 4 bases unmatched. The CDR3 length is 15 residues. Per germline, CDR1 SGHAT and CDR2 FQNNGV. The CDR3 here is CASSLGTGWRNTIYF. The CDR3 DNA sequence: TGTGCCAGCAGCTTAGGGACAGGGTGGAGAAACACCATATATTTT. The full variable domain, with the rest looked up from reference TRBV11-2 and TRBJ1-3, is EAGVAQSPRYKIIEKRQSVAFWCNPISGHATLYWYQQILGQGPKLLIQFQNNGVVDDSQLPKDRFSAERLKGVDSTLKIQPAKLEDSAVYLCASSLGTGWRNTIYFGEGSWLTVV.

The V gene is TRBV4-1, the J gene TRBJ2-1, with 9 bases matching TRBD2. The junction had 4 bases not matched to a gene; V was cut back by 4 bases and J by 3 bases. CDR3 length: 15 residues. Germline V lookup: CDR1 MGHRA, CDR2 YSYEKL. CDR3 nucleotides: TGCGCCAGCAGCCCGGGACTAGCCGTCTACAATGAGCAGTTCTTC. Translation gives CASSPGLAVYNEQFF.

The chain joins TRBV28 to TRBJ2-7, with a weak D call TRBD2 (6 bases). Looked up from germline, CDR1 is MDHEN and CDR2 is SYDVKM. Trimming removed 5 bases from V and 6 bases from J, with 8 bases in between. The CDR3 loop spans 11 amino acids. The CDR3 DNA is TGTGCCAGCAGTCTAGCGTCCGAGCAGTACTTC. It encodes CASSLASEQYF.

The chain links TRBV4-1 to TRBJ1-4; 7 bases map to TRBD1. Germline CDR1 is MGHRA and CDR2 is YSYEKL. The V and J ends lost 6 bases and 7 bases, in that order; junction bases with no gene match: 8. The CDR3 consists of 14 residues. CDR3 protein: CASRRLGDSEKLFF. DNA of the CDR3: TGCGCCAGCAGAAGACTGGGGGACAGTGAAAAACTGTTTTTT.